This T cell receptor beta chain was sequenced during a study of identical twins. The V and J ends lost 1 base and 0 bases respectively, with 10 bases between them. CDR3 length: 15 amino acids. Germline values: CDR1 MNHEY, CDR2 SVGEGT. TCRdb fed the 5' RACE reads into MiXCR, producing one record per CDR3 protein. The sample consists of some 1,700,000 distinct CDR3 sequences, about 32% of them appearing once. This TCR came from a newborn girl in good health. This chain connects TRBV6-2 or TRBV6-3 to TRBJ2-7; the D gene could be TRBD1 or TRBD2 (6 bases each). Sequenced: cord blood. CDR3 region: CASSYWGAISYEQYF. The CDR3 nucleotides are TGTGCCAGCAGTTACTGGGGGGCGATCTCCTACGAGCAGTACTTC.